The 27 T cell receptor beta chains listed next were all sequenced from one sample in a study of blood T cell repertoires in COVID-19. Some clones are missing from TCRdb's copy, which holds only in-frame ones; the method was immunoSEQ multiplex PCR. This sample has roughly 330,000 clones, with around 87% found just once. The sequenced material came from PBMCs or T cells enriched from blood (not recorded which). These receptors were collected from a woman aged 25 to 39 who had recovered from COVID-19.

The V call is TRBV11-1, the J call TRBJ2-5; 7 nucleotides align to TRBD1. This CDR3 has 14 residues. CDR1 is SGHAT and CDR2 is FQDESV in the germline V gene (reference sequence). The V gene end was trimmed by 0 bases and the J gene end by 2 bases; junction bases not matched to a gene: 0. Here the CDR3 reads CASSLAGQQETQYF. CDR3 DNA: TGTGCCAGCAGCTTAGCGGGACAGCAAGAGACCCAGTACTTC.

This CDR3 reads CASDRVNANYGYTF. CDR3 DNA: TGTGCCAGCGACAGGGTGAATGCTAACTATGGCTACACCTTC. The rearrangement uses TRBV6-7 and TRBJ1-2; 7 nucleotides agree with TRBD1. TRBV6-7 is an ORF, with its function uncertain. The CDR3 totals 14 residues. V lost 8 bases, J lost 0 bases, and 6 bases stayed unmatched.

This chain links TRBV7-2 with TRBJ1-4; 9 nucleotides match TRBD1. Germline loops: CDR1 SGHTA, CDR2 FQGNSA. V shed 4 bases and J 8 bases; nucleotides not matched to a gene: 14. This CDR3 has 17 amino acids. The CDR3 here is CASSSPTKQGAREKLFF. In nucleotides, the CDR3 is TGTGCCAGCAGCTCCCCAACCAAACAGGGGGCAAGGGAAAAACTGTTTTTT.

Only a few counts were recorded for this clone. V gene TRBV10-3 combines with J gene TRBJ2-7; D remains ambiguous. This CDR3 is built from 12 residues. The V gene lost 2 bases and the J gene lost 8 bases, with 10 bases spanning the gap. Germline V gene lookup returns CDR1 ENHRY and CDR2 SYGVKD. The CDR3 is CAISEGESKQYF. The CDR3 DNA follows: TGTGCCATCAGTGAGGGAGAGTCCAAGCAGTACTTC.

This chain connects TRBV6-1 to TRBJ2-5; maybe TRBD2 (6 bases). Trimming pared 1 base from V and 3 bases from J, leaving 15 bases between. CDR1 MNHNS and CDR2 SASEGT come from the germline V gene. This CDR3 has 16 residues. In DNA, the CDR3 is TGTGCCAGCAGTGAAGTTGAGCGGGCCTTAAAAGAGACCCAGTACTTC. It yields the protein CASSEVERALKETQYF.

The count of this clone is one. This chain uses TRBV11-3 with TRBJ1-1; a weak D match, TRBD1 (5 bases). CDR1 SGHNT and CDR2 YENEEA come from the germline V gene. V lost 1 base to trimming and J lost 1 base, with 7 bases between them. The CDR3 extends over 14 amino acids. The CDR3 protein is CASSLGRGNTEAFF. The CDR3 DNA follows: TGTGCCAGCAGCTTAGGGAGGGGGAACACTGAAGCTTTCTTT.

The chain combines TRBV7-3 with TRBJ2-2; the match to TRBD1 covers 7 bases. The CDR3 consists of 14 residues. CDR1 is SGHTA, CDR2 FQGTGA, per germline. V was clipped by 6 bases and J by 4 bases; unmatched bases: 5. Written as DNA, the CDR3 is TGTGCCAGCAGGATGGCAGGGGGCACCGGGGAGCTGTTTTTT. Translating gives CASRMAGGTGELFF.

The CDR3 nucleotides read TGTGCCAGCAGTGAAGGGGCAAGAACTACCGATCAGCCCCAGCATTTT. Translated: CASSEGARTTDQPQHF. The J gene is TRBJ1-5, the V gene TRBV6-4; TRBD1 might be the D (5 bases). Germline V gene data show CDR1 as MRHNA and CDR2 as SNTAGT. The length of the CDR3 is 16 residues. The V end was cut by 3 bases, the J end by 5 bases, with 17 bases between.

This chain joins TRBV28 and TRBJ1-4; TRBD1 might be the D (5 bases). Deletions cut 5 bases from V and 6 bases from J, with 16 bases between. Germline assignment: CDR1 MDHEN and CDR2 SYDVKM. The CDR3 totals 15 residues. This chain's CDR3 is CASSPLGGDHEKLFF. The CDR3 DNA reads TGTGCCAGCAGTCCCCTCGGGGGAGACCATGAAAAACTGTTTTTT.

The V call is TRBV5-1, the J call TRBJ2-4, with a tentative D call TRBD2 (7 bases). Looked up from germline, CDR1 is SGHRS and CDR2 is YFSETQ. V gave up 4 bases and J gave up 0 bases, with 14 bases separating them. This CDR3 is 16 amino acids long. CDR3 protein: CASSPLGGVAKNIQYF. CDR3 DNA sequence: TGCGCCAGCAGCCCTCTAGGGGGGGTAGCCAAAAACATTCAGTACTTC.

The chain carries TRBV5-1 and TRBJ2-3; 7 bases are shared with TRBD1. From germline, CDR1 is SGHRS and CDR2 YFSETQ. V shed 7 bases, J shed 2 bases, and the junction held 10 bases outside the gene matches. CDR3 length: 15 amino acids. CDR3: CASSYGDRLTDTQYF. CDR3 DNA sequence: TGCGCCAGCTCTTATGGGGACAGACTCACAGATACGCAGTATTTT.

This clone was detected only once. CDR3 protein: CASTTGGNTEAFF. In DNA form, the CDR3 reads TGTGCCAGTACGACAGGGGGGAACACTGAAGCTTTCTTT. The genes are TRBV19 and TRBJ1-1; TRBD1 aligns across 9 bases. The CDR3 consists of 13 residues. Germline V CDR1 and CDR2: LNHDA, SQIVND (reference sequence). V gave up 7 bases and J gave up 1 base; unmatched junction bases: 1.

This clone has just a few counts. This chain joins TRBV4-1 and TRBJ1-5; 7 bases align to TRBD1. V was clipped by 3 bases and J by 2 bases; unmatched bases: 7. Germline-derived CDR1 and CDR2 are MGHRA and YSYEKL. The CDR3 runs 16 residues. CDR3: CASSQTPGQRNQPQHF. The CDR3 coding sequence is TGCGCCAGCAGCCAGACTCCGGGACAGCGCAATCAGCCCCAGCATTTT.

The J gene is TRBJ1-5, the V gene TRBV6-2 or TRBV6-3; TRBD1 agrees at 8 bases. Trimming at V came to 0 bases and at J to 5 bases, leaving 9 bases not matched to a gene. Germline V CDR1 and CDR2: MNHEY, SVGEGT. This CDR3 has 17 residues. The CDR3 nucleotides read TGTGCCAGCAGTTACTCGCCGACAGGGGTGATGGATCAGCCCCAGCATTTT. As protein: CASSYSPTGVMDQPQHF.

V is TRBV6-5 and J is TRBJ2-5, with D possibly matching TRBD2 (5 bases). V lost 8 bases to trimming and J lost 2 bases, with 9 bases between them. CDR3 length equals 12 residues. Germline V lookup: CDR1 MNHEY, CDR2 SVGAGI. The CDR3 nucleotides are TGTGCCAGCGGCGAGCGGCAAGAGACCCAGTACTTC. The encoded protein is CASGERQETQYF.

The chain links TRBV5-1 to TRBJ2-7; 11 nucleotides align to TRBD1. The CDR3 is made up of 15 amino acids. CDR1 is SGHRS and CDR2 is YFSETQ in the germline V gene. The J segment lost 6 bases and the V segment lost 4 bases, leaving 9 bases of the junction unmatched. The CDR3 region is CASSLTGTGGSEQYF. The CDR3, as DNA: TGCGCCAGCAGCCTAACCGGGACAGGGGGATCCGAGCAGTACTTC.

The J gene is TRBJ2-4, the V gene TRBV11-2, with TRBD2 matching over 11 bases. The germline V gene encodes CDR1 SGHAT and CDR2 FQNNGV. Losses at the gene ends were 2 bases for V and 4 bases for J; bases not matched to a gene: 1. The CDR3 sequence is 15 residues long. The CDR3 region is CASSLLAGGKNIQYF. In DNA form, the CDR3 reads TGTGCCAGCAGCTTATTAGCGGGGGGGAAAAACATTCAGTACTTC.

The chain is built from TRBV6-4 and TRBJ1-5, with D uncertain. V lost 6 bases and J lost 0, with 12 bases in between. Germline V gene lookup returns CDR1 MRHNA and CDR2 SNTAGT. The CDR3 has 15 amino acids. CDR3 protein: CASRETALSNQPQHF. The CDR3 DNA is TGTGCCAGCAGGGAAACAGCCCTTAGCAATCAGCCCCAGCATTTT.

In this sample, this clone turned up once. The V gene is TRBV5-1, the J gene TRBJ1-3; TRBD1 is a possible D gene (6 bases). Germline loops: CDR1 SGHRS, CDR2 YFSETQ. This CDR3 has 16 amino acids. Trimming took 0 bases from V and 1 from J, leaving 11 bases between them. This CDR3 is CASSLGDTGSGNTIYF. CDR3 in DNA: TGCGCCAGCAGCTTGGGGGACACAGGGTCTGGAAACACCATATATTTT.

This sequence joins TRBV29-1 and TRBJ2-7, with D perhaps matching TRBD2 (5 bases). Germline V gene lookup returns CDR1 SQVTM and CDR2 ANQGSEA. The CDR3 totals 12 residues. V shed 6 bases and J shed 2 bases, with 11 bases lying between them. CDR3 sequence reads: CSVKEGTYEQYF. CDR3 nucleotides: TGCAGCGTCAAAGAGGGAACCTACGAGCAGTACTTC.

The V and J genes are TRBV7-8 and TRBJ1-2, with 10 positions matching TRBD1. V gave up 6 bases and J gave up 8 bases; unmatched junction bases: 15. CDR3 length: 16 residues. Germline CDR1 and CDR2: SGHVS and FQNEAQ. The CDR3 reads CASSFRPDRGRKGYTF. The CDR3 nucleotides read TGTGCCAGCAGTTTTAGGCCAGACAGGGGGCGCAAAGGCTACACCTTC. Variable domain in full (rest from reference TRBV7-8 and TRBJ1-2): GAGVSQSPRYKVAKRGQDVALRCDPISGHVSLFWYQQALGQGPEFLTYFQNEAQLDKSGLPSDRFFAERPEGSVSTLKIQRTQQEDSAVYLCASSFRPDRGRKGYTFGSGTRLTVV.

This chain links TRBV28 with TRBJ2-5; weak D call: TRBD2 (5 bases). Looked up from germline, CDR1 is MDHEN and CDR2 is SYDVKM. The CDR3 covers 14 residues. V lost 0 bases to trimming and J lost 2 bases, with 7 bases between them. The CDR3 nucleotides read TGTGCCAGCAGTTTATGGGACTTTCAAGAGACCCAGTACTTC. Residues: CASSLWDFQETQYF.

CDR3 region: CASSQERPRGETQYF. DNA for the CDR3: TGTGCCAGCAGCCAAGAACGGCCCAGGGGGGAGACCCAGTACTTC. V gene TRBV3-1 (or the pseudogene TRBV3-2) combines with J gene TRBJ2-5, with 7 bases identical to TRBD1. The CDR3 contains 15 residues. The germline V gene has CDR1 LGHDT and CDR2 YNNKEL (reference sequence). With V trimmed by 0 bases and J by 5 bases, 6 bases remained unmatched.

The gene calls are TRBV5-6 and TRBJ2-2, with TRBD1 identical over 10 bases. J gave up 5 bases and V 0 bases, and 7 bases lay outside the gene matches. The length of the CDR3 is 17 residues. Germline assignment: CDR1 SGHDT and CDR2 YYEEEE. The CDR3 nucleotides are TGTGCCAGCAGCTTGGCCGGGACAGGGGTTTTAACCGGGGAGCTGTTTTTT. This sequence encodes CASSLAGTGVLTGELFF.

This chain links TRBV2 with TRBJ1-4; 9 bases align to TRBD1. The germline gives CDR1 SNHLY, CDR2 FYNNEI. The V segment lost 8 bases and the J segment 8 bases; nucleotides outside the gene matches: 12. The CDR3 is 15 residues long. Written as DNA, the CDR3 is TGTGCCAGCTACCCTGGGACAGGGAATGGGGAAAAACTGTTTTTT. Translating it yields CASYPGTGNGEKLFF.

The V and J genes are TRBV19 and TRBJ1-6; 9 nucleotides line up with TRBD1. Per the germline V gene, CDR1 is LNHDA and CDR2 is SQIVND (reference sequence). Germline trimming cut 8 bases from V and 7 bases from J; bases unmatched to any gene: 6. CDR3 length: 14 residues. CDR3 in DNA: TGTGCCAGTTCTTACAGGGGGCTGAATTCACCCCTCCACTTT. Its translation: CASSYRGLNSPLHF.

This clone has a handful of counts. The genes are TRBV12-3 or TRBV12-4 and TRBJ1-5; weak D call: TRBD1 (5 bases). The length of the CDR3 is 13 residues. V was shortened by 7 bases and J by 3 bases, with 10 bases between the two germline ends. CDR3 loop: CASTSTVNQPQHF. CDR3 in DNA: TGTGCCAGCACCTCGACAGTCAATCAGCCCCAGCATTTT.